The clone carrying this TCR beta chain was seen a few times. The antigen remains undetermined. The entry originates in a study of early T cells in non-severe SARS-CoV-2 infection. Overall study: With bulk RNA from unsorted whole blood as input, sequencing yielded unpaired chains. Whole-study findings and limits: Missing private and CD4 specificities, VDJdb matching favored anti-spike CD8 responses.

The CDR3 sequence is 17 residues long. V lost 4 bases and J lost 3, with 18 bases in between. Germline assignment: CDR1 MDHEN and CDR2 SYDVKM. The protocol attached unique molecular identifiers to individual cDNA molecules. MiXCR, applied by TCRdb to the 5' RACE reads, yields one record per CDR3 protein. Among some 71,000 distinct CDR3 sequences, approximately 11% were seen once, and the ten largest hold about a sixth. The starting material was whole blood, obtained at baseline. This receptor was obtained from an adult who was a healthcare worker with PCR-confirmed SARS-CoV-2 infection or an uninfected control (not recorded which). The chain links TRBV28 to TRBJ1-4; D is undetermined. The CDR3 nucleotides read TGTGCCAGCAGTTCCCCGGGCCTGGCCTCCTCTAATGAAAAACTGTTTTTT. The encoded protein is CASSSPGLASSNEKLFF.